The 21 T cell receptor beta chains reported below all come from one sample, sequenced in a study of shared clonotypes between healthy human individuals. The naive CD8 subset, CD45RO-negative cells positively selected for CCR7, excluded terminally differentiated effector memory CD45RA+ cells. Libraries were prepared by immunoSEQ multiplex PCR; TCRdb keeps only in-frame clonotypes and omits some of them. The table lists 1.5 million to 2.5 million clones, over 85% of them singletons. Sample: naive CD8+ T cells sorted from blood. These receptors all stem from a man younger than 35 in good health.

As to this clone: This same CDR3 is encoded by further DNA sequences in the sample. The chain uses TRBV6-1 and TRBJ2-7; D ambiguous. The ends were cut back, 1 base at V and 3 bases at J, with 7 bases in the middle. Germline V gene data show CDR1 as MNHNS and CDR2 as SASEGT. The CDR3 spans 13 residues. DNA for the CDR3: TGTGCCAGCAGTGAAGGTTGGGGCTACGAGCAGTACTTC. This codes for CASSEGWGYEQYF.

The V call is TRBV2, the J call TRBJ2-7; TRBD1 matches at 7 bases. The J segment lost 5 bases and the V segment lost 6 bases, leaving 19 bases of the junction unmatched. CDR1 SNHLY and CDR2 FYNNEI come from the germline V gene. The CDR3 consists of 17 residues. This CDR3 is CASRPFDGTAQGNEQYF. In nucleotides, the CDR3 is TGTGCCAGCAGGCCCTTTGACGGGACAGCGCAGGGGAACGAGCAGTACTTC.

J is TRBJ2-7 and V is TRBV10-2, with 10 bases aligning to TRBD2. The V segment lost 6 bases and the J segment 2 bases; nucleotides outside the gene matches: 10. The CDR3 runs 16 residues. Per the germline V gene, CDR1 is WSHSY and CDR2 is SAAADI. The CDR3 DNA is TGCGCCAGCAGCTCAATGGGACTAGCGTATACCTACGAGCAGTACTTC. It translates to CASSSMGLAYTYEQYF.

The rearrangement joins TRBV25-1 to TRBJ1-1; no reliable D call. V was pared by 2 bases and J by 7 bases, with 5 bases between. The length of the CDR3 is 11 residues. From germline, CDR1 is MGHDK and CDR2 SYGVNS. In DNA, the CDR3 is TGTGCCAGCAGTGAAATCGGTGAAGCTTTCTTT. It encodes CASSEIGEAFF.

This clone has a single count. The CDR3 loop is CASSWDSYTDTQYF. In DNA form, the CDR3 reads TGTGCCAGCAGCTGGGACAGCTACACAGATACGCAGTATTTT. The chain couples TRBV6-1 to TRBJ2-3; 7 nucleotides agree with TRBD1. This CDR3 spans 14 amino acids. Unmatched junction bases numbered 5, after V lost 6 bases and J lost 2 bases. Per the germline V gene, CDR1 is MNHNS and CDR2 is SASEGT.

The chain employs TRBV4-1 and TRBJ2-1; D not resolved. Germline CDR1 is MGHRA and CDR2 is YSYEKL. V lost 2 bases to trimming and J lost 7 bases, with 9 bases between them. This CDR3 is built from 13 residues. CDR3 sequence (DNA): TGCGCCAGCAGCCAAACCCAGGTTAATGAGCAGTTCTTC. It yields the protein CASSQTQVNEQFF.

The V call is TRBV5-6, the J call TRBJ2-7, with D possibly being TRBD2 (5 bases). Germline values: CDR1 SGHDT, CDR2 YYEEEE. This CDR3 has 16 residues. V lost 2 bases and J lost 3, with 18 bases in between. The CDR3 DNA follows: TGTGCCAGCAGCTTTCAGTCGGGAATGACCTACTACGAGCAGTACTTC. This gives the protein CASSFQSGMTYYEQYF.

This chain connects TRBV9 to TRBJ2-7, with 10 bases lining up with TRBD2. The CDR3 totals 18 residues. CDR1 SGDLS and CDR2 YYNGEE come from the germline V gene. Trimming at V came to 0 bases and at J to 9 bases, leaving 18 bases not matched to a gene. CDR3 sequence (DNA): TGTGCCAGCAGCGTAGGGGTAGCGGGAGGACTAAATCACGAGGGGCAGTACTTC. Its translation: CASSVGVAGGLNHEGQYF.

The rearrangement uses TRBV9 and TRBJ1-1; D uncertain. The V end lost 0 bases, the J end lost 0 bases, and 6 bases lay between the germline ends. The CDR3 totals 14 residues. CDR1 and CDR2 (germline): SGDLS, YYNGEE. The CDR3 is CASSVEALNTEAFF. CDR3 nucleotides: TGTGCCAGCAGCGTAGAGGCCCTGAACACTGAAGCTTTCTTT.

V usage is TRBV27 and J usage is TRBJ2-7; D is uncertain. There are 15 residues in the CDR3. Germline CDR1 reads MNHEY; CDR2 reads SMNVEV (reference sequence). V was clipped by 4 bases and J by 3 bases, with 16 bases between them. The chain's CDR3 is CASSSRVSHNYEQYF. The CDR3 coding sequence is TGTGCCAGCAGTTCACGGGTATCCCATAACTACGAGCAGTACTTC.

The chain employs TRBV28 and TRBJ1-2, with TRBD1 as a possible D gene (6 bases). Germline CDR1 reads MDHEN; CDR2 reads SYDVKM. Between the trimmed V and J ends, which lost 1 base and 4 bases, there was a span of 13 bases. The CDR3 is 15 residues long. The CDR3 region has the DNA TGTGCCAGCAGTTTATTTTACAGGGACGGCTATGGCTACACCTTC. Translation: CASSLFYRDGYGYTF.

J is TRBJ2-3 and V is TRBV6-6; TRBD2 matches at 8 bases. The CDR3 is 14 amino acids. Germline CDR1 is MNHNY and CDR2 is SVGAGI (reference sequence). Losses at the gene ends were 7 bases for V and 4 bases for J; bases not matched to a gene: 7. This CDR3 reads CASTPGGPADTQYF. In nucleotides, the CDR3 is TGTGCCAGCACCCCGGGGGGGCCGGCAGATACGCAGTATTTT.

For this clone: This same CDR3 is encoded by further DNA sequences in the sample. CDR3 nucleotide sequence: TGTGCCAGCAGCGTAGGCACAGGGCCCTACGAGCAGTACTTC. Translating gives CASSVGTGPYEQYF. This chain links TRBV9 with TRBJ2-7; maybe TRBD1 (6 bases). V dropped 0 bases and J dropped 2 bases, with 9 bases sitting between them. Germline lookup yields CDR1 SGDLS and CDR2 YYNGEE. The CDR3 covers 14 residues.

In regard to this clone: The same CDR3 arises from other DNA sequences in this sample as well. The chain employs TRBV4-1 and TRBJ2-5, with D hard to call. The CDR3 is 12 residues long. Germline values: CDR1 MGHRA, CDR2 YSYEKL. The V end was cut by 0 bases, the J end by 5 bases, with 4 bases between. The CDR3 bases are TGCGCCAGCAGCCAAGATCTGGAGACCCAGTACTTC. It specifies CASSQDLETQYF.

The chain uses TRBV6-5 and TRBJ2-7; D gene uncertain. The CDR3 runs 13 residues. CDR1 is MNHEY, CDR2 SVGAGI, per germline. The V gene lost 2 bases and the J gene lost 4 bases, with 9 bases spanning the gap. CDR3 DNA sequence: TGTGCCAGCAGTTACGGGTCCGTATACGAGCAGTACTTC. It yields the protein CASSYGSVYEQYF.

The genes are TRBV10-1 and TRBJ2-5, with 10 bases identical to TRBD2. CDR3 length: 16 amino acids. CDR1 is WNHNN and CDR2 is SYGVQD in the germline V gene (reference sequence). Trimming took 3 bases from V and 2 from J; bases not matched to a gene: 6. This chain's CDR3 is CASSEGLAGVQETQYF. The CDR3 DNA follows: TGCGCCAGCAGTGAAGGGCTAGCGGGGGTGCAAGAGACCCAGTACTTC.

The chain combines TRBV18 with TRBJ2-5; tentatively, D is TRBD2 (6 bases). Trimming removed 6 bases at V and 5 bases at J, with 22 bases between. CDR3 size: 16 residues. CDR1 is KGHSH, CDR2 LQKENI, per germline. In DNA form, the CDR3 reads TGTGCCAGCTCTACCATACCGGGAGATCCCCTGGAGACCCAGTACTTC. Residues: CASSTIPGDPLETQYF.

The rearrangement links TRBV7-8 to TRBJ2-3; D gene ambiguous. The V end was cut by 1 base, the J end by 0 bases, with 5 bases between. The germline CDR1 and CDR2 sequences are SGHVS and FQNEAQ. This CDR3 spans 14 amino acids. The CDR3 is CASSLGTSTDTQYF. CDR3 DNA sequence: TGTGCCAGCAGCTTAGGAACTAGCACAGATACGCAGTATTTT.

This clone has only one observation. The chain combines TRBV18 with TRBJ2-3; tentatively, D is TRBD2 (6 bases). The V gene's germline CDR1 is KGHSH and CDR2 LQKENI. The CDR3 runs to 15 residues. V lost 3 bases, J lost 2 bases, and 12 bases lay in between. The CDR3: CASSPIGGATDTQYF. The CDR3 DNA reads TGTGCCAGCTCACCTATCGGGGGAGCCACAGATACGCAGTATTTT.

This rearrangement joins TRBV7-9 to TRBJ2-3; the D gene could be TRBD1 or TRBD2 (5 bases each). Germline V gives CDR1 SEHNR, CDR2 FQNEAQ (reference sequence). This CDR3 comprises 14 residues. The germline V and J ends were trimmed by 0 bases and 4 bases, with 8 bases remaining between them. The CDR3 region is CASSLAGDSDTQYF. The DNA of the CDR3 is TGTGCCAGCAGCTTAGCGGGGGATTCAGATACGCAGTATTTT.

This chain uses TRBV2 with TRBJ2-1, with a tentative D call TRBD2 (5 bases). This CDR3 has 11 residues. Germline CDR1 is SNHLY and CDR2 is FYNNEI. V lost 8 bases and J 9 bases, leaving 11 bases between the germline ends. CDR3 loop: CASPRGGEQFF. The CDR3 nucleotides are TGTGCCAGCCCCCGGGGTGGTGAGCAGTTCTTC.